Detailed here is one T cell receptor (beta chain). Its antigen is not identified. The table came from immunoSEQ multiplex PCR; TCRdb's copy has only in-frame clones and leaves some out. The sample lists tens of thousands of clones; over 90% were seen once. These data come from a study of circulating and synovial CD4+ cells in juvenile arthritis. The study, taken as a whole, reports: Deeper sequencing increased measured overlap with synovial clonotypes. Vbeta family usage analysis did not detect the pathogenic-like versus bulk difference.

After removal of 5 bases from V and 10 bases from J, the junction contained 6 bases not matched to a gene. This CDR3 has 13 residues. CDR1 SGHTA and CDR2 FQGNSA come from the germline V gene. The sequenced material came from CD4+ T cells from blood. The clonotype was recovered from a human donor with juvenile idiopathic arthritis. This chain joins TRBV7-2 and TRBJ2-1; 9 nucleotides line up with TRBD2. The chain's CDR3 is CASSPHSGGEQFF. The CDR3 nucleotides read TGTGCCAGCAGCCCCCATAGCGGGGGCGAGCAGTTCTTC.